This T cell receptor (beta chain) originates from a study of blood T cell repertoires in COVID-19. About the study: Both acute and convalescent COVID-19 samples were obtained from the United States, Italy and Spain.

In the original analysis: It was from reference gene primer amplification that nucleated cell counts were estimated. TCRdb's table, derived via immunoSEQ multiplex PCR, lists solely in-frame clones and lacks some. The V and J calls and clone size were taken over from that table, and D and trimming were inferred from the DNA. The table has approximately 210,000 clones, around 90% seen once. Losses at the gene ends were 5 bases for V and 3 bases for J; bases not matched to a gene: 9. CDR1 is LGHDT, CDR2 YNNKEL, per germline (reference sequence). This CDR3 comprises 16 residues. The J gene is TRBJ1-2, the V gene TRBV3-1 (or the pseudogene TRBV3-2), with TRBD1 matching over 10 bases. The specimen sequenced was peripheral blood. The TCR was taken from a man under 40 with acute or convalescent COVID-19. CDR3 DNA sequence: TGTGCCAGCAGCTCGGCGGGGACAGGGGCCCACTATGGCTACACCTTC. This gives the protein CASSSAGTGAHYGYTF.